Listed below are T cell receptor beta chains from one sample, sequenced in a study of metastatic and nonmetastatic thyroid tumors. MiXCR re-clonotyped the PCR reads for TCRdb. The sample shows about 7,800 clones, 29% of them seen only once. Sequenced sample: tumor tissue. These receptors were obtained from a female donor with papillary thyroid cancer or a benign thyroid nodule (not recorded which). Some clones in this sample may be carry-over from other donors' samples. Both conserved end residues are part of each CDR3. Each record gives: J gene, clone size, D gene, V gene, CDR3 length, CDR3 protein, CDR3 DNA. A D gene is named only where the DNA matches it firmly. Some rows mark clone size as missing; the rest say once, few, many or name a class of expanded clone.

>TRBJ2-7|large|-|TRBV5-1|16
CASSLAGRTDAYEQYF
TGCGCCAGCAGCTTGGCGGGACGGACAGATGCCTACGAGCAGTACTTC
>TRBJ1-2|many|-|TRBV28|11
CASSLSYGYTF
TGTGCCAGCAGTTTGTCCTATGGCTACACCTTC
>TRBJ2-7|-|-|TRBV2|16
CASRGMGGHSGSEQYF
TGTGCCAGCAGAGGCATGGGGGGACATAGTGGCTCAGAGCAGTACTTC
>TRBJ2-1|-|-|TRBV20-1|11
CSAPTRGEQFF
TGCAGTGCTCCTACTCGGGGTGAGCAGTTCTTC
>TRBJ1-1|once|-|TRBV3-1|14
CASSSEGGDTEAFF
TGTGCCAGCAGCTCAGAAGGAGGGGACACTGAAGCTTTCTTT
>TRBJ2-7|few|-|TRBV24-1|13
CATGGDNSYEQYF
TGTGCCACCGGCGGGGACAACTCCTACGAGCAGTACTTC
>TRBJ2-7|few|TRBD1|TRBV6-1|11
CASRTGGEQYF
TGTGCCAGCAGGACAGGGGGCGAGCAGTACTTC
>TRBJ1-1|many|-|TRBV30|13
CAWSRGMNTEAFF
TGTGCCTGGAGTCGGGGGATGAACACTGAAGCTTTCTTT
>TRBJ1-5|-|-|TRBV11-3|15
CASSLGRGLNQPQHF
TGTGCCAGCAGCTTAGGAAGGGGCCTCAATCAGCCCCAGCATTTT
>TRBJ2-3|-|TRBD2|TRBV10-1|16
CASSELTSSSTDTQYF
TGCGCCAGCAGTGAGCTGACTAGCTCCAGCACAGATACGCAGTATTTT
>TRBJ1-1|few|-|TRBV6-1|15
CASSVGSGANTEAFF
TGTGCCAGCAGTGTGGGTTCGGGGGCTAACACTGAAGCTTTCTTT
>TRBJ2-1|few|-|TRBV6-1|13
CASLPDWMREQFF
TGTGCCAGCCTCCCTGACTGGATGAGGGAGCAGTTCTTC
>TRBJ2-1|-|-|TRBV11-1|15
CASSLAQGPYNEQFF
TGTGCCAGCAGCTTAGCACAGGGTCCCTACAATGAGCAGTTCTTC
>TRBJ1-2|-|-|TRBV12-3/TRBV12-4|14
CASSLEPVNYGYTF
TGTGCCAGCAGTTTAGAGCCCGTTAACTATGGCTACACCTTC
>TRBJ2-7|-|TRBD2|TRBV5-1|14
CANISTSGTYEQCF
TGCGCCAACATCTCGACTAGCGGGACCTACGAGCAGTGCTTC
>TRBJ1-1|many|-|TRBV18|14
CASSSGGKNTEAFF
TGTGCCAGCTCCTCCGGGGGGAAGAACACTGAAGCTTTCTTT
>TRBJ2-7|-|-|TRBV14|15
CASSHLDGGNYEQYF
TGTGCCAGCAGCCACCTGGACGGGGGAAACTACGAGCAGTACTTC
>TRBJ1-5|medium-sized|-|TRBV19|15
CASSNWGDSNQPQHF
TGTGCCAGTAGTAATTGGGGGGATAGCAATCAGCCCCAGCATTTT
>TRBJ1-2|few|-|TRBV28|15
CASARVGFRTYGYTF
TGTGCCAGCGCCAGGGTAGGCTTTCGAACATATGGCTACACCTTC
>TRBJ1-2|medium-sized|-|TRBV7-2|13
CASSQTTNYGYTF
TGTGCCAGCAGCCAGACAACTAACTATGGCTACACCTTC
>TRBJ2-7|-|TRBD2|TRBV5-1|16
CASSLLGRGEIYEQYF
TGCGCCAGCAGCCTCTTGGGGCGGGGGGAGATCTACGAGCAGTACTTC
>TRBJ2-2|few|-|TRBV6-7|14
CASSARINTGELFF
TGTGCCAGCAGCGCCAGAATTAACACCGGGGAGCTGTTTTTT
>TRBJ1-5|-|-|TRBV6-6|14
CASSYGQGGQPQHF
TGTGCCAGCAGTTACGGGCAGGGTGGTCAGCCCCAGCATTTT
>TRBJ2-7|many|-|TRBV2|14
CASSVPPKTHEQYF
TGTGCCAGCAGTGTCCCACCAAAGACCCACGAGCAGTACTTC
>TRBJ2-3|-|TRBD2|TRBV6-6|17
CASSLSPSGGGTDTQYF
TGTGCCAGCAGTCTAAGCCCTAGCGGGGGGGGCACAGATACGCAGTATTTT
>TRBJ2-7|-|TRBD1|TRBV10-1|14
CASSAGTGTYEQYF
TGCGCCAGCAGTGCCGGGACAGGTACCTACGAGCAGTACTTC
>TRBJ2-5|few|TRBD2|TRBV2|16
CASMGSGRAKGVTQYF
TGTGCCAGCATGGGAAGCGGGAGGGCCAAAGGTGTGACCCAGTACTTC
>TRBJ1-6|many|-|TRBV9|15
CASSVGQDHNSLLHF
TGTGCCAGCAGCGTAGGGCAGGATCACAATTCACTCCTCCACTTT
>TRBJ2-2|-|-|TRBV7-9|15
CASRPLQGSAGELFF
TGTGCCAGCAGGCCGTTACAGGGATCGGCGGGGGAGCTGTTTTTT
>TRBJ1-2|many|-|TRBV7-9|14
CASSYNPDSYGYTF
TGTGCCAGCAGCTACAACCCGGACAGCTATGGCTACACCTTC
>TRBJ2-1|medium-sized|TRBD2|TRBV7-9|15
CASSWTSGGINEQFF
TGTGCCAGCAGCTGGACTAGCGGGGGTATCAATGAGCAGTTCTTC
>TRBJ2-3|few|TRBD2|TRBV20-1|15
CSAREASGRSDTQYF
TGCAGTGCTAGAGAAGCGAGCGGGAGGTCAGATACGCAGTATTTT
>TRBJ2-7|few|-|TRBV28|13
CASSFSSTYEQYF
TGTGCCAGCAGTTTTAGCTCCACCTACGAGCAGTACTTC
>TRBJ2-6|-|-|TRBV19|15
CASSIASSGANVLTF
TGTGCCAGTAGTATAGCGAGCTCTGGGGCCAACGTCCTGACTTTC
>TRBJ2-5|few|TRBD2|TRBV27|16
CASSTMTSGSRETQYF
TGTGCCAGCAGTACGATGACTAGCGGGAGCCGCGAGACCCAGTACTTC
>TRBJ1-5|-|-|TRBV6-1|17
CASSDSPMPGTDQPQHF
TGTGCCAGCAGTGACTCTCCGATGCCAGGAACGGATCAGCCCCAGCATTTT
>TRBJ1-1|-|-|TRBV15|15
CATSPSRQEGTEAFF
TGTGCCACCAGCCCTTCCAGACAGGAGGGGACTGAAGCTTTCTTT
>TRBJ1-5|few|-|TRBV12-5|14
CASGLSRGNQPQHF
TGTGCTAGTGGTTTATCCAGGGGCAATCAGCCCCAGCATTTT
>TRBJ1-1|many|-|TRBV5-1|15
CASSLRGRTNTEAFF
TGCGCCAGCAGCTTGAGGGGGAGGACTAACACTGAAGCTTTCTTT
>TRBJ1-2|-|TRBD1|TRBV11-2|16
CASSLGTGAARNGYTF
TGTGCCAGCAGCTTAGGGACAGGGGCTGCCCGTAATGGCTACACCTTC
>TRBJ1-5|-|-|TRBV11-2|15
CASSPDSGGNQPQHF
TGTGCCAGCAGCCCAGACTCGGGGGGCAATCAGCCCCAGCATTTT
>TRBJ2-1|-|TRBD2|TRBV20-1|15
CSASFSSGGVCEQFF
TGCAGTGCCTCCTTCTCTAGCGGGGGGGTGTGTGAGCAGTTCTTC
>TRBJ1-2|medium-sized|TRBD1|TRBV10-3|13
CAIKGAGHYGYTF
TGTGCCATTAAGGGGGCAGGCCACTATGGCTACACCTTC
>TRBJ2-2|-|TRBD2|TRBV11-1|17
CASSFPTSGRDTGELFF
TGTGCCAGCAGCTTTCCGACTAGCGGGAGAGACACCGGGGAGCTGTTTTTT
>TRBJ1-2|-|-|TRBV4-1|16
CASSQDQYRGNYGYTF
TGCGCCAGCAGCCAAGACCAGTATCGGGGCAACTATGGCTACACCTTC
>TRBJ2-2|-|-|TRBV20-1|20
CSARDLWQKHYETNTGELFF
TGCAGTGCTAGAGATCTTTGGCAGAAGCACTACGAAACGAACACCGGGGAGCTGTTTTTT
>TRBJ1-3|-|-|TRBV7-3|13
CASSLDQGNTIYF
TGTGCCAGCAGCTTGGACCAAGGAAACACCATATATTTT
>TRBJ2-7|large|TRBD1|TRBV12-3/TRBV12-4|14
CASSRDRGRDGQYF
TGTGCCAGCAGCAGGGACAGGGGACGGGACGGGCAGTACTTC
>TRBJ1-1|-|-|TRBV30|15
CAWSGQGIWSTEAFF
TGTGCCTGGAGTGGCCAGGGGATCTGGAGCACTGAAGCTTTCTTT
>TRBJ2-2|many|TRBD2|TRBV24-1|22
CATSDLPLGVLAGGTHTGELFF
TGTGCCACCAGTGATTTACCCCTTGGGGTCCTAGCGGGAGGGACCCACACCGGGGAGCTGTTTTTT
>TRBJ1-2|-|-|TRBV30|13
CAWSVGQGYGYTF
TGTGCCTGGAGTGTGGGGCAGGGCTATGGCTACACCTTC
>TRBJ1-2|-|-|TRBV20-1|15
CSARDTRERNYGYTF
TGCAGTGCTAGAGATACCAGGGAACGAAACTATGGCTACACCTTC
>TRBJ1-5|-|-|TRBV12-3/TRBV12-4|12
CASSLGNQPQHF
TGTGCCAGCAGTTTAGGAAATCAGCCCCAGCATTTT
>TRBJ2-2|few|-|TRBV6-5|16
CASSYSNGFEGGELFF
TGTGCCAGCAGTTACTCGAACGGGTTTGAGGGCGGGGAGCTGTTTTTT
>TRBJ2-1|few|-|TRBV6-1|15
CASSVWRANPNEQFF
TGTGCCAGCAGTGTGTGGAGGGCGAACCCTAATGAGCAGTTCTTC
>TRBJ2-3|many|TRBD1|TRBV2|14
CASRDGQGVDTQYF
TGTGCCAGCAGGGACGGACAGGGGGTAGATACGCAGTATTTT
>TRBJ1-2|-|TRBD1|TRBV6-4|13
CTSSYSTGVGYTF
TGTACCAGCAGTTACTCCACAGGGGTCGGCTACACCTTC
>TRBJ2-7|few|-|TRBV6-5|14
CASSYWRGVYEQYF
TGTGCCAGCAGTTACTGGCGGGGAGTCTACGAGCAGTACTTC
>TRBJ2-5|large|-|TRBV19|11
CASSLQETQYF
TGTGCCAGTAGTCTGCAGGAGACCCAGTACTTC